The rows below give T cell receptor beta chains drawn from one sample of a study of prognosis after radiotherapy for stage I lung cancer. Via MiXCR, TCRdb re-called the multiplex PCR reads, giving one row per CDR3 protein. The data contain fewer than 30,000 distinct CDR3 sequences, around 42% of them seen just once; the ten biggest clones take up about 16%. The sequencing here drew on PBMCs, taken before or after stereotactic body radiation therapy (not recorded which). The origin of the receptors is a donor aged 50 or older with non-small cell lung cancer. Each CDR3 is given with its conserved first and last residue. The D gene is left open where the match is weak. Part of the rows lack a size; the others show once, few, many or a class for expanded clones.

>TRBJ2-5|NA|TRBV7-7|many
CASSPTYREEETQYF
TGTGCTAGCAGCCCGACCTACAGGGAGGAAGAGACCCAGTACTTC
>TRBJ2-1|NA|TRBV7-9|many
CASSSAEERGNEQFF
TGTGCCAGCAGCTCCGCTGAGGAGCGCGGCAATGAGCAGTTCTTC
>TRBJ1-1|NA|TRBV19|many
CASSTGQRTEAFF
TGTGCCAGTAGTACAGGACAGAGGACTGAAGCTTTCTTT
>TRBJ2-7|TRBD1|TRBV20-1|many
CSASSPGQGYEQYF
TGCAGTGCTTCCAGCCCGGGACAGGGGTACGAGCAGTACTTC
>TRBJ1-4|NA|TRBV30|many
CAWSASATNEKLFF
TGTGCCTGGAGTGCCTCAGCAACTAATGAAAAACTGTTTTTT
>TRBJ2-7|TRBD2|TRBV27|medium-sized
CASPLGEGRHEQYF
TGTGCCAGCCCCCTGGGGGAGGGCAGACACGAGCAGTACTTC
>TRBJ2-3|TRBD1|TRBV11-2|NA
CASSTGTGRRGTQYF
TGTGCCAGCAGCACCGGGACAGGACGAAGAGGTACGCAGTATTTT
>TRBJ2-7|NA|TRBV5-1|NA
CASSLSGEGVYEQYF
TGCGCCAGCAGCTTATCTGGGGAAGGGGTCTACGAGCAGTACTTC
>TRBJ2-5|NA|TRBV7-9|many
CASSLAPGVGQETQYF
TGTGCCAGCAGCTTAGCCCCGGGGGTAGGCCAAGAGACCCAGTACTTC
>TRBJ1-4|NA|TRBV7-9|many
CASSSLRTASTNEKLFF
TGTGCCAGCAGCTCCCTCCGGACAGCCTCAACTAATGAAAAACTGTTTTTT
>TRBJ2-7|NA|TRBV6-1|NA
CASSVAGMLITYEQYF
TGTGCCAGCAGCGTGGCGGGGATGCTAATAACCTACGAGCAGTACTTC
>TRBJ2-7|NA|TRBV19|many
CASTSNGNYEQYF
TGTGCCAGTACCTCTAATGGAAACTACGAGCAGTACTTC
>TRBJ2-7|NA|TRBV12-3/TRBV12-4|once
CASSLSGTGQYF
TGTGCCAGCAGCCTCTCGGGGACCGGGCAGTACTTC
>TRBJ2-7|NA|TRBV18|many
CASSHADRVYEQYF
TGTGCCAGCTCCCATGCGGACAGAGTCTACGAGCAGTACTTC
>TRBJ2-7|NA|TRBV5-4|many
CASRRGSSGPYELYF
TGTGCCAGCAGACGGGGGAGTAGCGGTCCCTACGAGCTGTACTTC
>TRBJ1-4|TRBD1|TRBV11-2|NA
CASSMPGQGVEKLFF
TGTGCCAGCAGCATGCCGGGACAGGGGGTTGAAAAACTGTTTTTT
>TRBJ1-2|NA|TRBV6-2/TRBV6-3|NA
CASSYWDGGTNYYYTF
TGTGCCAGCAGTTACTGGGATGGGGGTACTAACTATTACTACACCTTC
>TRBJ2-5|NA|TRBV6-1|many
CASSEGWYRVQETQYF
TGTGCCAGCAGTGAAGGTTGGTACAGGGTTCAAGAGACCCAGTACTTC
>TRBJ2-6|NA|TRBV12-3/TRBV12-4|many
CASSFTHGRHSGANVLTF
TGTGCCAGCAGTTTCACTCATGGACGGCACTCTGGGGCCAACGTCCTGACTTTC
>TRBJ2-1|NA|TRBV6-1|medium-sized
CATSTLNRDNNEQFF
TGTGCCACCTCCACCCTCAACAGGGATAACAATGAGCAGTTCTTC
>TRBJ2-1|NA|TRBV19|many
CASSIGRVNEQFF
TGTGCCAGTAGTATAGGCAGGGTAAATGAGCAGTTCTTC
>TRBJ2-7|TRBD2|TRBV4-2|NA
CASSQGRITSGSHEQYF
TGTGCCAGCAGCCAAGGGAGGATCACTAGCGGGAGCCACGAGCAGTACTTC
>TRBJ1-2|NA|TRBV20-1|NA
CSARPNGGGGYTF
TGCAGTGCTAGACCGAATGGAGGGGGTGGCTACACCTTC
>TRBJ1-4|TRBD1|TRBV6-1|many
CASTQQGVLNEKLFF
TGTGCCAGCACACAACAGGGGGTCCTTAATGAAAAACTGTTTTTT
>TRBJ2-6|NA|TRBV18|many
CASSPTRGSGANVLTF
TGTGCCAGCTCACCAACGAGGGGGTCTGGGGCCAACGTCCTGACTTTC
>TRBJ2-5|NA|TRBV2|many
CASTLGNRAAEETQYF
TGTGCCAGCACTCTGGGGAACAGGGCGGCTGAGGAGACCCAGTACTTC
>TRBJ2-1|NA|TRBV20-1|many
CSARGNYPNEQFF
TGCAGTGCTAGAGGAAACTACCCTAATGAGCAGTTCTTC
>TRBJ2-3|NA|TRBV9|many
CASTERGNTDTQYF
TGTGCCAGCACGGAGCGCGGGAACACAGATACGCAGTATTTT
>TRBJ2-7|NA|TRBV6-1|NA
CASSEVSVSPYEQYF
TGTGCCAGCAGTGAAGTGTCGGTGTCCCCCTACGAGCAGTACTTC
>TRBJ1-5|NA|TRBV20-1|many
CSARRTDQPQHF
TGCAGTGCTAGACGGACAGATCAGCCCCAGCATTTT
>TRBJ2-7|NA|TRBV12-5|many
CASGGQIRYEQYF
TGTGCTAGTGGTGGACAGATTCGGTACGAGCAGTACTTC
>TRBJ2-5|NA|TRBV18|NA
CASSPGHGGQTQYF
TGTGCCAGCTCACCGGGACATGGCGGCCAGACCCAGTACTTC
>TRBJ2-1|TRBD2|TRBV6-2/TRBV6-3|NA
CAINYRSSGSNNEQFF
TGTGCCATCAATTACCGGTCTAGCGGATCAAACAATGAGCAGTTCTTC
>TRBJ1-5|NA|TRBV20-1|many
CSARQQEVGQPQHF
TGCAGTGCTAGACAACAGGAGGTCGGTCAGCCCCAGCATTTT
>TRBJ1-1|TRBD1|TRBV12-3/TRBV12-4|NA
CAISRPGQGYTEAFF
TGTGCCATTAGCCGCCCGGGACAGGGGTACACTGAAGCTTTCTTT
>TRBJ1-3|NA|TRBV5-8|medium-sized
CASSHTFSGNTIYF
TGTGCCAGCAGCCATACCTTCTCTGGAAACACCATATATTTT
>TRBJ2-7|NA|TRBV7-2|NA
CASTFTGITPIEQYF
TGTGCCAGCACTTTCACCGGGATTACGCCTATCGAGCAGTACTTC
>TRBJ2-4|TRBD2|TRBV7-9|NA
CASSLGTSGFSSSQNIQYF
TGTGCCAGCAGCTTAGGGACTAGCGGTTTCTCTAGTAGTCAAAACATTCAGTACTTC
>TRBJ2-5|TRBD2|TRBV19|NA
CASSTRTSGYQYTQYF
TGTGCCAGTAGTACCAGGACTAGCGGCTACCAATATACCCAGTACTTC
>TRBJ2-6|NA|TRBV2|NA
CASRLGGANVLTF
TGTGCCAGCAGATTAGGGGGGGCCAACGTCCTGACTTTC
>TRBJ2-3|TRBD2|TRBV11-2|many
CASSLEAGGPDDTQYF
TGTGCCAGCAGCTTAGAGGCGGGGGGACCGGATGATACGCAGTATTTT
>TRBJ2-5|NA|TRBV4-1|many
CASSQADYLETQYF
TGCGCCAGCAGCCAAGCGGACTATTTGGAGACCCAGTACTTC
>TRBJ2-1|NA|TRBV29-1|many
CSVEDRVRGSYNEQFF
TGCAGCGTTGAAGATCGGGTCCGGGGCAGTTACAATGAGCAGTTCTTC
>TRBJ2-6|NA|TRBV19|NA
CASSITGANVLTF
TGTGCCAGTAGTATAACCGGGGCCAACGTCCTGACTTTC
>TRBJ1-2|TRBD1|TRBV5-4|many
CASSIGQGANYGYTF
TGTGCCAGCAGCATAGGACAGGGGGCAAACTATGGCTACACCTTC
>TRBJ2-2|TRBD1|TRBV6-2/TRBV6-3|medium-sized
CASSYVQGVANTGELFF
TGTGCCAGCAGTTACGTTCAGGGGGTCGCGAACACCGGGGAGCTGTTTTTT
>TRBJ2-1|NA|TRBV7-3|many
CASSLRGLGVDEQFF
TGTGCCAGCAGCTTAAGGGGTTTAGGGGTCGATGAGCAGTTCTTC
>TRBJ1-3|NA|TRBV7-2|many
CASSSVMRVTGNTIYF
TGTGCCAGCAGCTCCGTGATGAGAGTAACTGGAAACACCATATATTTT
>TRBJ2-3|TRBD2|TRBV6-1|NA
CASKTGLAGAVDTQYF
TGTGCCAGCAAAACCGGACTAGCGGGAGCCGTAGATACGCAGTATTTT
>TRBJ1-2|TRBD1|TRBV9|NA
CASGRDRGYGYTF
TGTGCCAGCGGCCGTGACAGGGGCTATGGCTACACCTTC
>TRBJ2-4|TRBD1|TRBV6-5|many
CASSYSSQGAAKNIQYF
TGTGCCAGCAGTTACTCAAGCCAGGGGGCGGCCAAAAACATTCAGTACTTC
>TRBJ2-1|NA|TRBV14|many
CASSQIQRDNEQFF
TGTGCCAGCAGCCAAATCCAGCGCGACAATGAGCAGTTCTTC
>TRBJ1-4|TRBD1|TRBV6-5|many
CASSSVIGQDFGKLFF
TGTGCCAGCAGTTCTGTCATAGGACAGGACTTTGGAAAACTGTTTTTT
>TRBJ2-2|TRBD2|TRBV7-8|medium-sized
CASSLRGLDFANTGELFF
TGTGCCAGCAGCTTAAGGGGACTAGACTTTGCGAACACCGGGGAGCTGTTTTTT
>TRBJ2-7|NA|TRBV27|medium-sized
CASSLSPQGSYEQYF
TGTGCCAGCAGTTTATCCCCACAGGGTTCCTACGAGCAGTACTTC
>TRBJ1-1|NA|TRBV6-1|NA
CASRKKPDVDTEAFF
TGTGCCAGCAGAAAAAAACCCGACGTGGACACTGAAGCTTTCTTT
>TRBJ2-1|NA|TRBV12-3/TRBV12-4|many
CASSRDSNEQFF
TGTGCCAGCAGCCGGGACTCCAATGAGCAGTTCTTC